The 28 T cell receptor beta chains below all came from one sample that was sequenced in a study of shared clonotypes between healthy human individuals. Profiled with immunoSEQ multiplex PCR; TCRdb holds only in-frame clones, not every one. The sample includes over 1.4 million clones, approximately 97% of them seen just once. The specimen sequenced was naive CD4+ T cells sorted from blood. This sample's subset: CD45RA+ positively selected. The source of these receptors is a man aged 30 to 39 in good health.

The chain recombines TRBV7-2 with TRBJ2-2, with a weak D call TRBD2 (6 bases). Germline V lookup: CDR1 SGHTA, CDR2 FQGNSA. Deletions cut 4 bases from V and 7 bases from J, with 13 bases between. The CDR3 runs to 14 residues. The CDR3 nucleotides are TGTGCCAGCAGCTCCACCGCGGGGTACGGGGAGCTGTTTTTT. Translated: CASSSTAGYGELFF. Drawing the rest from reference TRBV7-2 and TRBJ2-2, the complete variable domain is GAGVSQSPSNKVTEKGKDVELRCDPISGHTALYWYRQSLGQGLEFLIYFQGNSAPDKSGLPSDRFSAERTGGSVSTLTIQRTQQEDSAVYLCASSSTAGYGELFFGEGSRLTVL.

This sequence joins TRBV5-6 and TRBJ1-4; no reliable D call. V gave up 1 base and J gave up 4 bases, with 11 bases separating them. The CDR3 loop spans 15 amino acids. Germline V lookup: CDR1 SGHDT, CDR2 YYEEEE. CDR3 DNA sequence: TGTGCCAGCAGCTTGATCGGACCTGGTAATGAAAAACTGTTTTTT. It is translated as CASSLIGPGNEKLFF.

The chain is built from TRBV18 and TRBJ2-3, with 9 bases lining up with TRBD2. This CDR3 has 16 amino acids. Germline values: CDR1 KGHSH, CDR2 LQKENI. The V segment lost 0 bases and the J segment 5 bases; nucleotides outside the gene matches: 6. The CDR3 nucleotides read TGTGCCAGCTCACCACCGGGTCTAGCGGGACAAGATACGCAGTATTTT. It is translated as CASSPPGLAGQDTQYF.

The genes are TRBV7-2 and TRBJ2-7; D perhaps matches TRBD1 (5 bases). Trimming took off 5 bases at V and 3 bases at J, with 14 bases between the two ends. This CDR3 region has 14 residues. Germline V lookup: CDR1 SGHTA, CDR2 FQGNSA. The CDR3 nucleotides are TGTGCCAGCAGCGGGGCACGGACAAACTACGAGCAGTACTTC. Protein sequence: CASSGARTNYEQYF. Full variable domain (rest looked up from reference TRBV7-2 and TRBJ2-7): GAGVSQSPSNKVTEKGKDVELRCDPISGHTALYWYRQSLGQGLEFLIYFQGNSAPDKSGLPSDRFSAERTGGSVSTLTIQRTQQEDSAVYLCASSGARTNYEQYFGPGTRLTVT.

V usage is TRBV13 and J usage is TRBJ2-1, with D perhaps TRBD1 (6 bases). The CDR3 is 17 amino acids. Germline V gives CDR1 PRHDT, CDR2 FYEKMQ (reference sequence). V gave up 0 bases and J gave up 1 base, with 13 bases separating them. Written as DNA, the CDR3 is TGTGCCAGCAGCTTAGGCCAGGGGTTAGGGTCCTACAATGAGCAGTTCTTC. Residues: CASSLGQGLGSYNEQFF.

Turning to this clone: The same CDR3 also results from other DNA sequences found in this sample. The V and J genes are TRBV7-9 and TRBJ2-5; D gene uncertain. There are 12 residues in the CDR3. Germline-derived CDR1 and CDR2 are SEHNR and FQNEAQ (reference sequence). The V end was cut by 3 bases, the J end by 1 base, with 3 bases between. CDR3 sequence: CASSLRQETQYF. The DNA for the CDR3 is TGTGCCAGCAGCTTGCGCCAAGAGACCCAGTACTTC.

With respect to this clone: Other DNA sequences from this sample encode an identical CDR3 as well. The CDR3 region has the DNA TGTGCCAGCAGCTTAAGCGGGAGTTCCTACAATGAGCAGTTCTTC. It specifies CASSLSGSSYNEQFF. The chain carries TRBV11-3 and TRBJ2-1; 8 bases align to TRBD2. In germline, CDR1 is SGHNT, CDR2 YENEEA. The CDR3 consists of 15 residues. J was trimmed by 1 base and V by 2 bases; bases with no gene match: 1.

The CDR3 nucleotides read TGTGCCAGCAGCTTGGTATCGGGGGTGCGGAGCGAGCAGTACTTC. Amino acids: CASSLVSGVRSEQYF. The chain couples TRBV5-4 to TRBJ2-7; D perhaps matches TRBD2 (6 bases). CDR3 size: 15 residues. Trimming pared 0 bases from V and 6 bases from J, leaving 16 bases between. CDR1 is SGHNT, CDR2 YYREEE, per germline (reference sequence).

The chain joins TRBV5-5 to TRBJ2-7, with a tentative D call TRBD2 (5 bases). This CDR3 has 13 amino acids. V lost 4 bases and J lost 7, with 15 bases in between. The germline CDR1 and CDR2 sequences are SGHKS and YYEKEE (reference sequence). The CDR3 is CASSLRLPGEQYF. The CDR3 DNA is TGTGCCAGCAGCCTAAGACTACCGGGAGAGCAGTACTTC.

The J gene is TRBJ1-2, the V gene TRBV27; 8 bases map to TRBD1. The junction had 8 bases not matched to a gene; V was cut back by 3 bases and J by 8 bases. The germline CDR1 and CDR2 sequences are MNHEY and SMNVEV (reference sequence). The CDR3 runs to 14 residues. CDR3 DNA sequence: TGTGCCAGCAGTTTGACGACAGGGGTAGGGGGCTACACCTTC. It translates to CASSLTTGVGGYTF.

The chain recombines TRBV5-1 with TRBJ1-1; 7 nucleotides line up with TRBD1. Germline values: CDR1 SGHRS, CDR2 YFSETQ. Trimming removed 0 bases from V and 5 bases from J; junction bases left unmatched: 10. CDR3 length: 16 residues. CDR3 bases: TGCGCCAGCAGCTTGGGTACAGGGGTGTCGGCTACTGAAGCTTTCTTT. This sequence encodes CASSLGTGVSATEAFF. Looking up the rest from reference TRBV5-1 and TRBJ1-1 gives the full variable domain: KAGVTQTPRYLIKTRGQQVTLSCSPISGHRSVSWYQQTPGQGLQFLFEYFSETQRNKGNFPGRFSGRQFSNSRSEMNVSTLELGDSALYLCASSLGTGVSATEAFFGQGTRLTVV.

V is TRBV6-5 and J is TRBJ2-7; TRBD1 agrees at 9 bases. V was clipped by 7 bases and J by 2 bases; unmatched bases: 6. In germline, CDR1 is MNHEY, CDR2 SVGAGI. This CDR3 has 14 residues. The CDR3 region has the DNA TGTGCCAGCAACCCGGGACAGGGAGCCTACGAGCAGTACTTC. This gives the protein CASNPGQGAYEQYF.

In the case of this clone: This specimen includes other DNA sequences encoding the same CDR3. The chain links TRBV6-1 to TRBJ2-7, with D possibly matching TRBD1 (6 bases). This CDR3 is 13 amino acids long. Per germline, CDR1 MNHNS and CDR2 SASEGT. V shed 6 bases and J shed 3 bases, with 12 bases lying between them. CDR3 region: CASSPRDNYEQYF. CDR3 nucleotide sequence: TGTGCCAGCAGCCCTCGGGACAACTACGAGCAGTACTTC.

The V gene is TRBV2, the J gene TRBJ2-7; no clear D. Per germline, CDR1 SNHLY and CDR2 FYNNEI. V dropped 7 bases and J dropped 3 bases, with 7 bases sitting between them. This CDR3 spans 11 amino acids. Here the CDR3 DNA reads TGTGCCAGCACCCCCAGCTACGAGCAGTACTTC. Translated, it gives CASTPSYEQYF.

This chain uses TRBV7-2 with TRBJ1-4; no reliable D call. CDR3 length equals 15 residues. CDR1 SGHTA and CDR2 FQGNSA come from the germline V gene. V lost 5 bases to trimming and J lost 5 bases, with 15 bases between them. The CDR3: CASSPKAHGNEKLFF. The CDR3 nucleotides read TGTGCCAGCAGCCCAAAGGCCCACGGAAATGAAAAACTGTTTTTT.

This clone was recorded only once. The chain recombines TRBV5-4 with TRBJ2-7; TRBD1 matches at 7 bases. CDR1 SGHNT and CDR2 YYREEE come from the germline V gene (reference sequence). Trimming removed 4 bases from V and 4 bases from J; junction bases left unmatched: 5. The CDR3 is 13 amino acids. CDR3 nucleotides: TGTGCCAGCAGCCATCCGGACAGGTACGAGCAGTACTTC. Translated: CASSHPDRYEQYF.

The chain links TRBV5-1 to TRBJ1-2; TRBD1 agrees at 8 bases. Germline V gives CDR1 SGHRS, CDR2 YFSETQ. There are 17 residues in the CDR3. Germline trimming cut 4 bases from V and 1 base from J; bases unmatched to any gene: 12. The CDR3 sequence is CASSQESGTGYNYGYTF. As DNA, the CDR3 is TGCGCCAGCAGCCAAGAATCCGGGACAGGATATAACTATGGCTACACCTTC.

The chain recombines TRBV4-1 with TRBJ1-1, with TRBD1 as a possible D gene (6 bases). Trimming cost V 3 bases and J 2 bases, with 19 bases left between them. CDR1 and CDR2 from the germline V gene are MGHRA and YSYEKL. CDR3 length: 17 amino acids. The CDR3 DNA sequence: TGCGCCAGCAGCCACGCCATGCCGGGACACACTAACACTGAAGCTTTCTTT. Its protein product is CASSHAMPGHTNTEAFF.

The chain couples TRBV5-1 to TRBJ2-1; D is tentatively TRBD1 or TRBD2 (5 bases each). CDR1 is SGHRS, CDR2 YFSETQ, per germline. This CDR3 is built from 15 residues. V lost 1 base and J lost 0, with 8 bases in between. CDR3 DNA sequence: TGCGCCAGCAGCTTGTCGGGGCCCTCCTACAATGAGCAGTTCTTC. Translated: CASSLSGPSYNEQFF.

Only one count was recorded for this clone. The same CDR3 arises from other DNA sequences in this sample as well. The chain employs TRBV19 and TRBJ2-7; D gene unclear. Trimming removed 3 bases from V and 4 bases from J, with 4 bases in between. The length of the CDR3 is 11 residues. Germline V lookup: CDR1 LNHDA, CDR2 SQIVND (reference sequence). In DNA form, the CDR3 reads TGTGCCAGTAGTATGGGATACGAGCAGTACTTC. Translation: CASSMGYEQYF.

The V call is TRBV2, the J call TRBJ1-4; weak D call: TRBD1 (5 bases). The CDR3 covers 13 residues. Between the trimmed V and J ends, which lost 8 bases and 4 bases, there was a span of 11 bases. The germline V gene encodes CDR1 SNHLY and CDR2 FYNNEI. The CDR3: CASRLQVNEKLFF. CDR3 DNA: TGTGCCAGCCGGTTACAGGTTAATGAAAAACTGTTTTTT. Drawing the rest from reference TRBV2 and TRBJ1-4, the complete variable domain is EPEVTQTPSHQVTQMGQEVILRCVPISNHLYFYWYRQILGQKVEFLVSFYNNEISEKSEIFDDQFSVERPDGSNFTLKIRSTKLEDSAMYFCASRLQVNEKLFFGSGTQLSVL.

The J gene is TRBJ2-5, the V gene TRBV4-1; 10 nucleotides line up with TRBD2. This CDR3 has 15 amino acids. V lost 2 bases and J lost 4; bases outside the gene matches: 4. Germline lookup yields CDR1 MGHRA and CDR2 YSYEKL. The CDR3 loop is CASSQLGLALETQYF. CDR3 DNA: TGCGCCAGCAGCCAACTGGGACTAGCGCTAGAGACCCAGTACTTC.

J is TRBJ1-3 and V is TRBV9; perhaps TRBD1 as D (6 bases). Germline V gene lookup returns CDR1 SGDLS and CDR2 YYNGEE. This CDR3 has 16 residues. The V end lost 0 bases, the J end lost 4 bases, and 14 bases lay between the germline ends. The CDR3 DNA sequence: TGTGCCAGCAGCGTAGAGGGGGGACTTACAGGAAACACCATATATTTT. Protein sequence: CASSVEGGLTGNTIYF.

The rearrangement uses TRBV5-1 and TRBJ1-1; no reliable D call. The germline CDR1 and CDR2 sequences are SGHRS and YFSETQ. V was pared by 2 bases and J by 1 base, with 6 bases between. CDR3 length: 13 amino acids. The CDR3 DNA reads as TGCGCCAGCAGCTTCGAAGGGAACACTGAAGCTTTCTTT. Protein: CASSFEGNTEAFF.

The chain couples TRBV19 to TRBJ2-1; tentative D call: TRBD2 (5 bases). Per the germline V gene, CDR1 is LNHDA and CDR2 is SQIVND (reference sequence). V shed 3 bases and J shed 0 bases, with 21 bases lying between them. The CDR3 is 19 residues long. DNA for the CDR3: TGTGCCAGTAGTATGAGGATTACTTTTTGGGAGAGCTCCTACAATGAGCAGTTCTTC. Its protein product is CASSMRITFWESSYNEQFF.

This sequence joins TRBV9 and TRBJ2-2; 12 bases are a match to TRBD2. This CDR3 spans 19 amino acids. V lost 4 bases and J lost 2; bases outside the gene matches: 12. Germline V gene lookup returns CDR1 SGDLS and CDR2 YYNGEE. Written as DNA, the CDR3 is TGTGCCAGCAGCCCCTATCCGGCTAGCGGGAGGGCCAACACCGGGGAGCTGTTTTTT. It translates to CASSPYPASGRANTGELFF.

The V and J genes are TRBV28 and TRBJ2-7; D not certain. There are 17 residues in the CDR3. In germline, CDR1 is MDHEN, CDR2 SYDVKM. Trimming left V 4 bases short and J 3 bases short, with 22 bases between. The CDR3 DNA sequence: TGTGCCAGCAGTTCGCCGACCCCGAAAAGGGCTCGCTACGAGCAGTACTTC. The encoded protein is CASSSPTPKRARYEQYF.

The rearrangement uses TRBV11-1 and TRBJ2-7; D unclear. CDR1 and CDR2 (germline): SGHAT, FQDESV (reference sequence). V was trimmed by 3 bases and J by 5 bases, leaving 11 bases between them. The CDR3 has 13 residues. In DNA form, the CDR3 reads TGTGCCAGCAGCTTGAATAGGGTACACGAGCAGTACTTC. It codes for CASSLNRVHEQYF.